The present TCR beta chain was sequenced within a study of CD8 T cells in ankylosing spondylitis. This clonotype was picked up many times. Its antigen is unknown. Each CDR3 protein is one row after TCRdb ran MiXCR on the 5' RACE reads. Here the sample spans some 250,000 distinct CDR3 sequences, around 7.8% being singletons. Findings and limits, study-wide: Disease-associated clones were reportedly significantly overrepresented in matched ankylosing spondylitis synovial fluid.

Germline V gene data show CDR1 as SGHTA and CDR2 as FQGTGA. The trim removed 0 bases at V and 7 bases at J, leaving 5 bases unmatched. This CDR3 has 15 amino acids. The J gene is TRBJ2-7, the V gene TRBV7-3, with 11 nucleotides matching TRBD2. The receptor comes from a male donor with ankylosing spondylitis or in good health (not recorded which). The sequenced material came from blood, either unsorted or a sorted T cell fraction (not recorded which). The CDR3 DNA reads TGTGCCAGCAGCTTAACCCTAGCGGGAGGACCAGAGCAGTACTTC. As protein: CASSLTLAGGPEQYF. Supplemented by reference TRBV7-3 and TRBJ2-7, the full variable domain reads GAGVSQTPSNKVTEKGKYVELRCDPISGHTALYWYRQSLGQGPEFLIYFQGTGAADDSGLPNDRFFAVRPEGSVSTLKIQRTERGDSAVYLCASSLTLAGGPEQYFGPGTRLTVT.